This T cell receptor (beta chain) comes out of a study of neurological immune-mediated disorders. On this clonotype itself: The final CDR3 position lacks the conserved phenylalanine or tryptophan, pointing to a likely read error.

This CDR3 comprises 16 residues. V was pared by 2 bases and J by 0 bases, with 12 bases between. CDR1 is LNHNV, CDR2 YYDKDF, per germline (reference sequence). Via MiXCR, TCRdb re-called the 5' RACE reads, giving one row per CDR3 protein. The table has roughly 62,000 distinct CDR3 sequences, more than 9.5% seen once; the top ten hold about 1.7%. PBMCs stored at -80 C, numbering 2 million, were the origin of the unsorted libraries. V is TRBV15 and J is TRBJ2-3; D may be TRBD2 (6 bases). Sequencing was done on a sample of PBMCs. This sequence originates from a man between 60 and 75 years old in good health. CDR3 in amino acids: CATSRFWGTSTDTQYL. CDR3 nucleotides: TGTGCCACCAGCAGATTTTGGGGGACTAGCACAGATACGCAGTATTTA.